The source of this TCR beta chain is a study of blood T cell repertoires in COVID-19. Method: immunoSEQ multiplex PCR; TCRdb's copy keeps in-frame clones and lacks some. The data contain under 90,000 clones, approximately 80% of them singletons. Sequenced material: peripheral blood. This sequence originates from a human donor in a cohort sampled during active COVID-19.

The CDR3 loop reads CASSWGRDRVNSPLHF. CDR3 nucleotides: TGTGCCAGTAGCTGGGGAAGAGACAGGGTAAATTCACCCCTCCACTTT. J is TRBJ1-6 and V is TRBV19, with 7 bases identical to TRBD1. The CDR3 has 16 residues. CDR1 is LNHDA and CDR2 is SQIVND in the germline V gene (reference sequence). V lost 6 bases and J lost 7; bases outside the gene matches: 12. The entire variable domain, with the rest obtained from reference TRBV19 and TRBJ1-6, is as follows: DGGITQSPKYLFRKEGQNVTLSCEQNLNHDAMYWYRQDPGQGLRLIYYSQIVNDFQKGDIAEGYSVSREKKESFPLTVTSAQKNPTAFYLCASSWGRDRVNSPLHFGNGTRLTVT.